The 23 T cell receptor beta chains reported below all come from one sample, sequenced in a study. MiXCR, applied by TCRdb to the 5' RACE reads, yields one record per CDR3 protein. The sample records 7,000 to 9,000 distinct CDR3 sequences, approximately 50% being singletons. The sorted Tregs were CD4+CD25+CD127-/low cells. The specimen was Tregs sorted from a lymph node. The source is a female donor with breast cancer.

This clonotype was picked up a small number of times. This chain connects TRBV5-1 to TRBJ2-7; D remains ambiguous. The V end was cut by 2 bases, the J end by 5 bases, with 14 bases between. The CDR3 spans 14 residues. CDR1 SGHRS and CDR2 YFSETQ come from the germline V gene. The DNA of the CDR3 is TGCGCCAGCAGCTTAGGGATAACCCCCCACGAGCAGTACTTC. Translating it yields CASSLGITPHEQYF.

The chain carries TRBV20-1 and TRBJ2-3, with D perhaps TRBD2 (7 bases). The CDR3 has 15 residues. In germline, CDR1 is DFQATT, CDR2 SNEGSKA (reference sequence). Trimming pared 6 bases from V and 8 bases from J, leaving 24 bases between. CDR3 amino acids: CSADPGSGGLGTQYF. The CDR3, as DNA: TGCAGTGCAGATCCCGGGTCGGGGGGCCTCGGTACGCAGTATTTT.

The rearrangement links TRBV10-3 to TRBJ2-7; no reliable D call. The germline gives CDR1 ENHRY, CDR2 SYGVKD. V shed 6 bases and J shed 3 bases, with 15 bases lying between them. This CDR3 has 14 amino acids. The CDR3 nucleotides are TGTGCCATCAGGACACCCCAGCAAGTCTACGAGCAGTACTTC. Translating it yields CAIRTPQQVYEQYF.

The chain is built from TRBV10-3 and TRBJ2-3; D might be TRBD1 or TRBD2, each matching 5 bases. V was cut by 3 bases and J by 2 bases, with 12 bases left in between. The CDR3 is made up of 15 amino acids. Germline V gives CDR1 ENHRY, CDR2 SYGVKD. DNA for the CDR3: TGTGCCATCAGTGAAGGGGACGGGGACACAGATACGCAGTATTTT. Encoded protein: CAISEGDGDTDTQYF.

The chain has TRBV4-2 and TRBJ2-1; 14 nucleotides match TRBD2. Germline CDR1 LGHNA, CDR2 YNFKEQ. The CDR3 covers 17 residues. Losses at the gene ends were 5 bases for V and 7 bases for J; bases not matched to a gene: 10. The chain's CDR3 is CASSAQEGLAGANEQFF. CDR3 nucleotide sequence: TGTGCCAGCAGCGCCCAAGAGGGACTAGCGGGAGCAAATGAGCAGTTCTTC.

This clonotype has just a few counts. The chain uses TRBV7-2 and TRBJ1-5; no clear D. The germline gives CDR1 SGHTA, CDR2 FQGNSA. The V and J ends lost 3 bases and 5 bases respectively, with 8 bases between them. This CDR3 has 13 amino acids. Here the CDR3 DNA reads TGTGCCAGCAGCTTGAGGGTCGATCAGCCCCAGCATTTT. It codes for CASSLRVDQPQHF.

V gene TRBV2 combines with J gene TRBJ2-5; D is ambiguous. The germline V gene encodes CDR1 SNHLY and CDR2 FYNNEI. Trimming shortened V by 8 bases and J by 14 bases, and 12 bases separated the two germline ends. CDR3 length equals 9 residues. The CDR3 spells CASGGLPYF. In DNA, the CDR3 is TGTGCCAGCGGCGGCCTACCATACTTC.

The V gene is TRBV10-2, the J gene TRBJ2-7, with D perhaps TRBD1 or TRBD2 (5 bases each). The germline V gene has CDR1 WSHSY and CDR2 SAAADI. Between the trimmed V and J ends, which lost 6 bases and 5 bases, there was a span of 14 bases. The CDR3 covers 13 residues. The CDR3 protein is CASRSGTHHEQYV. CDR3 coding DNA: TGCGCCAGCAGATCAGGGACCCACCACGAGCAGTACGTC.

The chain links TRBV4-3 to TRBJ2-7; weak D call: TRBD1 (5 bases). The CDR3 contains 17 residues. Between the trimmed V and J ends, which lost 2 bases and 3 bases, there was a span of 20 bases. Germline V gene sequence: CDR1 LGHNA, CDR2 YSLEER. The CDR3 DNA is TGCGCCAGCAGCCAAACAAGAAATCAGCAGGGAATCTACGAGCAGTACTTC. Translated, it gives CASSQTRNQQGIYEQYF.

This clonotype was seen only a few times. V and J are TRBV4-2 and TRBJ2-2, with 8 bases identical to TRBD1. The CDR3 is 19 amino acids. CDR1 is LGHNA and CDR2 is YNFKEQ in the germline V gene. V lost 3 bases, J lost 1 base, and 13 bases stayed unmatched. The CDR3 DNA reads as TGTGCCAGCAGCCAGAGAGTAGGGGGACAGGTATTGAACACCGGGGAGCTGTTTTTT. Translated, it gives CASSQRVGGQVLNTGELFF.

This chain connects TRBV2 to TRBJ2-5; D remains unclear. Germline lookup yields CDR1 SNHLY and CDR2 FYNNEI. V shed 4 bases and J shed 5 bases, with 5 bases lying between them. CDR3 length: 11 residues. Here the CDR3 reads CASSAWETQYF. The CDR3 DNA reads as TGTGCCAGCAGTGCATGGGAGACCCAGTACTTC.

This clonotype was recorded once. This chain uses TRBV6-5 with TRBJ2-3; 13 bases fit TRBD2. V lost 2 bases, J lost 8 bases, and 13 bases stayed unmatched. The length of the CDR3 is 18 residues. Per germline, CDR1 MNHEY and CDR2 SVGAGI. CDR3 bases: TGTGCCAGCAGTTACGGCACAGGACTAGCGGGAGTGCCAGGTACGCAGTATTTT. Translated, it gives CASSYGTGLAGVPGTQYF.

This clonotype occurred a few times. The V and J genes are TRBV7-2 and TRBJ2-3, with 8 bases matching TRBD1. The CDR3 length is 14 residues. Per the germline V gene, CDR1 is SGHTA and CDR2 is FQGNSA. After removal of 5 bases from V and 6 bases from J, the junction contained 7 bases not matched to a gene. This CDR3 reads CASSHGQGGDTQYF. For the CDR3, the DNA is TGTGCCAGCAGCCACGGACAGGGTGGGGATACGCAGTATTTT.

The chain employs TRBV29-1 and TRBJ2-7; a possible D gene is TRBD1 (5 bases). Looked up from germline, CDR1 is SQVTM and CDR2 is ANQGSEA. The CDR3 extends over 15 amino acids. Trimming pared 6 bases from V and 0 bases from J, leaving 18 bases between. Here the CDR3 reads CSVAQGDLNSYEQYF. CDR3 nucleotides: TGCAGCGTAGCCCAGGGTGACCTAAACTCCTACGAGCAGTACTTC.

V is TRBV18 and J is TRBJ1-2, with 10 bases identical to TRBD1. V lost 4 bases and J lost 3; bases outside the gene matches: 2. Germline lookup yields CDR1 KGHSH and CDR2 LQKENI. The CDR3 runs to 14 residues. The chain's CDR3 is CASSLGTGDYGYTF. DNA for the CDR3: TGTGCCAGCTCACTCGGGACAGGGGACTATGGCTACACCTTC.

The chain combines TRBV7-3 with TRBJ2-3; D unclear. CDR1 is SGHTA, CDR2 FQGTGA, per germline. This CDR3 has 15 residues. Deletions cut 5 bases from V and 0 bases from J, with 12 bases between. CDR3 region: CASSPGLQSTDTQYF. In DNA, the CDR3 is TGTGCCAGCAGCCCGGGTCTACAGAGCACAGATACGCAGTATTTT.

CDR3 region: CSALDPGPPRPLHF. CDR3 DNA: TGCAGTGCTCTAGATCCGGGACCCCCAAGGCCCCTCCACTTT. V usage is TRBV20-1 and J usage is TRBJ1-6, with a weak D call TRBD1 (5 bases). Germline V gene data show CDR1 as DFQATT and CDR2 as SNEGSKA (reference sequence). V lost 5 bases, J lost 13 bases, and 21 bases lay in between. The CDR3 runs to 14 residues.

V and J are TRBV5-1 and TRBJ2-3, with D possibly matching TRBD1 (6 bases). The CDR3 extends over 15 amino acids. V lost 3 bases to trimming and J lost 0 bases, with 11 bases between them. Germline V gene lookup returns CDR1 SGHRS and CDR2 YFSETQ. As DNA, the CDR3 is TGCGCCAGCAGCTCCCAGGGGATAAGCACAGATACGCAGTATTTT. It is translated as CASSSQGISTDTQYF.

The V call is TRBV9, the J call TRBJ1-4, with TRBD1 matching over 10 bases. The trim removed 4 bases at V and 7 bases at J, leaving 7 bases unmatched. The CDR3 is 15 amino acids. Germline CDR1 reads SGDLS; CDR2 reads YYNGEE. For the CDR3, the DNA is TGTGCCAGCAGCCTTCTGGGACAGGGGAGTGAAAAACTGTTTTTT. This gives the protein CASSLLGQGSEKLFF.

The rearrangement links TRBV12-3 or TRBV12-4 to TRBJ2-7; possible D gene TRBD1, 6 bases. The CDR3 is 16 amino acids. The V and J ends lost 6 bases and 4 bases respectively, with 22 bases between them. As DNA, the CDR3 is TGTGCCAGCAGCCGTACAACAGGGCACACCGCATACGAGCAGTACTTC. This encodes CASSRTTGHTAYEQYF.

A few counts support this clonotype. The rearrangement uses TRBV29-1 and TRBJ2-5; D is unresolved. Trimming removed 5 bases from V and 2 bases from J, with 9 bases in between. The CDR3 loop spans 12 amino acids. CDR1 and CDR2 (germline): SQVTM, ANQGSEA. In nucleotides, the CDR3 is TGCAGCGTTTCAATCTCACAAGAGACCCAGTACTTC. Translating it yields CSVSISQETQYF. Variable domain in full (rest from reference TRBV29-1 and TRBJ2-5): SAVISQKPSRDICQRGTSLTIQCQVDSQVTMMFWYRQQPGQSLTLIATANQGSEATYESGFVIDKFPISRPNLTFSTLTVSNMSPEDSSIYLCSVSISQETQYFGPGTRLLVL.

This chain links TRBV25-1 with TRBJ2-1; 9 bases are shared with TRBD1. V lost 1 base to trimming and J lost 6 bases; unmatched junction nucleotides: 16. The CDR3 has 19 residues. Germline CDR1 reads MGHDK; CDR2 reads SYGVNS. The CDR3 sequence is CASSESWEEGTGLSNEQFF. Written as DNA, the CDR3 is TGTGCCAGCAGTGAATCTTGGGAAGAGGGGACAGGGTTAAGCAATGAGCAGTTCTTC.

The rearrangement uses TRBV6-5 and TRBJ2-1; D call uncertain. The CDR3 sequence is 14 residues long. From germline, CDR1 is MNHEY and CDR2 SVGAGI. V lost 6 bases, J lost 3 bases, and 12 bases lay in between. The CDR3 coding sequence is TGTGCCAGCAGACGGCCGACCATCTACAATGAGCAGTTCTTC. Its protein is CASRRPTIYNEQFF.